This is a list of T cell receptor beta chains from one sample in a study of T-cell memory formation after mild COVID-19. TCRdb re-derived calls from the 5' RACE reads in MiXCR, one entry per CDR3 protein. The sample has 350,000 to 500,000 distinct CDR3 sequences, around 19% seen once. Material: PBMCs or a T cell subset sorted from them (not recorded which). These receptors all stem from an adult woman who had mild COVID-19 (a few samples of this study predate the infection). Cell type and time point are not known. The CDR3 runs from the conserved cysteine through the conserved F or W. D genes are given only for firm matches. The listing skips clone size in some rows; elsewhere it reads once, few, many or a size class.

clone_size j_call d_call v_call cdr3_nt cdr3_aa
. TRBJ1-2 . TRBV12-3/TRBV12-4 TGTGCCAGCAGCCCCGGGACGGCCAACCTCTATGGCTACACCTTC CASSPGTANLYGYTF
few TRBJ2-1 TRBD2 TRBV19 TGTGCCAGTAGCACTAGCGGGGGGACTTACAATGAGCAGTTCTTC CASSTSGGTYNEQFF
few TRBJ2-7 TRBD2 TRBV12-3/TRBV12-4 TGTGCCAGCAGTTTATCAGCGGGGGGGCCTAATGAGCAGTACTTC CASSLSAGGPNEQYF
. TRBJ1-2 . TRBV7-2 TGTGCCAGCAGCTTCCCCGGGCAGGTGAGAGGCTACACCTTC CASSFPGQVRGYTF
many TRBJ1-2 TRBD1 TRBV29-1 TGCAGCGTTGAAGTACGGGGACGAACGGGACAGGGCTACACCTTC CSVEVRGRTGQGYTF
. TRBJ2-7 TRBD2 TRBV6-1 TGTGCCAGCAGTGTATTGGGACTAGGATACGAGCAGTACTTC CASSVLGLGYEQYF
. TRBJ1-1 . TRBV19 TGTGCCAGTAGGCTCGGGGTGATGAACACTGAAGCTTTCTTT CASRLGVMNTEAFF
. TRBJ2-1 TRBD2 TRBV19 TGTGCCAGTAGTACGAGATTTAGCGGGACCGGTGAGCAGTTCTTC CASSTRFSGTGEQFF
. TRBJ2-1 . TRBV19 TGTGCCAGTAGTATACTGGGGGCTATCAATGAGCAGTTCTTC CASSILGAINEQFF
few TRBJ2-2 . TRBV4-3 TGCGCCAGCAGCCAACCCAGGGTCCTACATACCGGGGAGCTGTTTTTT CASSQPRVLHTGELFF
few TRBJ1-1 TRBD1 TRBV12-3/TRBV12-4 TGTGCCAGCAGTTTAGACAGGGGCAAGAACACTGAAGCTTTCTTT CASSLDRGKNTEAFF
once TRBJ2-3 . TRBV27 TGTGCCAGCAGATCTGACTGGGCACCCACAGATACGCAGTATTTT CASRSDWAPTDTQYF
. TRBJ1-1 . TRBV18 TGTGCCAGCTCCCCCAGCATGGGGCGGAACACTGAAGCTTTCTTT CASSPSMGRNTEAFF
. TRBJ1-2 . TRBV29-1 TGCAGCGTTGAAGGTGGTGGGGTTGCGGGCTACACCTTC CSVEGGGVAGYTF